The sequence of this TCR beta chain was determined in a study of response to subunit inactivated influenza vaccine. Findings and limits, study-wide: Authors suggested each seasonal flu vaccination may recruit only limited numbers of new T cells.

As for this clonotype: Antigen specificity is unknown.

V dropped 3 bases and J dropped 1; count of bases not matched to a gene: 2. The CDR3 spans 13 residues. Per the germline V gene, CDR1 is GTSNPN and CDR2 is SVGIG (reference sequence). TCRdb processed the RT-PCR reads anew with MiXCR; each CDR3 protein has one entry. The data hold about 500,000 distinct CDR3 sequences, with approximately 17% observed a single time. The clonotype originates from a man aged 50 to 69 who received an inactivated influenza vaccine. The sample in question was CD4+ T cells sorted from PBMCs, obtained roughly 24 months after vaccination. The V and J genes are TRBV30 and TRBJ1-1; TRBD1 agrees at 7 bases. The CDR3 loop reads CAWRTGRNTEAFF. The CDR3 DNA follows: TGTGCCTGGAGGACAGGGAGGAACACTGAAGCTTTCTTT.